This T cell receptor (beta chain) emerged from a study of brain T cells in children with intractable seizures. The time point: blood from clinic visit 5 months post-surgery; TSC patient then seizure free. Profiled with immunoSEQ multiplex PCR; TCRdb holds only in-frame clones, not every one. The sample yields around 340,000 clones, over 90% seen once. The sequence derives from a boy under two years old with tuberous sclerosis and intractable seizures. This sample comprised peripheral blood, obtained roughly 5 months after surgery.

CDR3 DNA sequence: TGTGCCAGCAGCCAAGGGCCCCGCACCGGCAGGGTGGGGTTTTGGGACACTGAAGCTTTCTTT. It is translated as CASSQGPRTGRVGFWDTEAFF. This chain uses TRBV3-1 (or the pseudogene TRBV3-2) with TRBJ1-1; tentatively, D is TRBD1 (5 bases). Germline CDR1 LGHDT, CDR2 YNNKEL (reference sequence). Trimming pared 1 base from V and 3 bases from J, leaving 30 bases between. This CDR3 has 21 residues.